One sample yielded the 20 T cell receptor beta chains listed below, sequenced in a study of monozygotic twins with inflammatory bowel disease. Reprocessing the 5' RACE reads, TCRdb reports a single entry for every CDR3 protein and omits DNA. The repertoire table contains about 420,000 distinct CDR3 sequences. The source material was blood. The receptors originated from a human donor with ulcerative colitis or Crohn's disease, or a healthy co-twin of an affected twin (not recorded which).

The chain is built from TRBV7-2 and TRBJ1-2; the D call from TCRdb, TRBD1, cannot be confirmed without DNA. CDR3 length: 14 amino acids. Germline V lookup: CDR1 SGHTA, CDR2 FQGNSA. The CDR3 is CASSKTGGDYGYTF.

This CDR3 is CAWSARTVNTEAFF. The V gene is TRBV30, the J gene TRBJ1-1; TCRdb's D call of TRBD1 is untestable without DNA. CDR1 and CDR2 from the germline V gene are GTSNPN and SVGIG (reference sequence). The CDR3 is made up of 14 amino acids.

The chain is built from TRBV27 and TRBJ2-1; TCRdb proposes TRBD2, but this gene call is untestable without DNA. This CDR3 is built from 15 residues. Per germline, CDR1 MNHEY and CDR2 SMNVEV (reference sequence). The CDR3 sequence: CASRTRTSGYNEQFF.

This chain links TRBV28 with TRBJ1-4; the D call of TRBD1 rests on TCRdb alone, since no DNA is present to check it. From germline, CDR1 is MDHEN and CDR2 SYDVKM. The CDR3 contains 17 residues. The CDR3 sequence: CASSTYNGTGPPGKLFF.

V and J are TRBV20-1 and TRBJ2-7. Germline V gene data show CDR1 as DFQATT and CDR2 as SNEGSKA (reference sequence). This CDR3 is 12 amino acids long. CDR3: CSAVVALGEQYF.

The chain links TRBV3-1 to TRBJ2-2; TCRdb's D call, TRBD1, is unchecked because there is no DNA. Germline CDR1 reads LGHDT; CDR2 reads YNNKEL (reference sequence). The CDR3 spans 20 residues. The CDR3 here is CASSLRGTGASTPNTGELFF. The full variable domain, in which reference TRBV3-1 and TRBJ2-2 provide the parts outside the CDR3, is DTAVSQTPKYLVTQMGNDKSIKCEQNLGHDTMYWYKQDSKKFLKIMFSYNNKELIINETVPNRFSPKSPDKAHLNLHINSLELGDSAVYFCASSLRGTGASTPNTGELFFGEGSRLTVL.

The rearrangement joins TRBV20-1 to TRBJ1-2; the TCRdb D gene call, TRBD1, has no DNA to confirm it. Per germline, CDR1 DFQATT and CDR2 SNEGSKA (reference sequence). The CDR3 sequence is 16 residues long. CDR3 sequence reads: CSAPGQGNPGYNGYTF.

The gene calls are TRBV15 and TRBJ2-5; TCRdb lists TRBD1, though no DNA is available to test this call. The CDR3 is 15 residues long. Germline lookup yields CDR1 LNHNV and CDR2 YYDKDF (reference sequence). CDR3 protein: CATSVRTGSGETQYF. The whole variable domain, filled in from reference TRBV15 and TRBJ2-5, reads DAMVIQNPRYQVTQFGKPVTLSCSQTLNHNVMYWYQQKSSQAPKLLFHYYDKDFNNEADTPDNFQSRRPNTSFCFLDIRSPGLGDTAMYLCATSVRTGSGETQYFGPGTRLLVL.

The chain employs TRBV20-1 and TRBJ2-1; TCRdb lists TRBD1, though no DNA is available to test this call. The CDR3 runs to 14 residues. Germline assignment: CDR1 DFQATT and CDR2 SNEGSKA (reference sequence). CDR3 sequence reads: CSASWAGTYNEQFF.

The chain employs TRBV6-5 and TRBJ2-1; TCRdb's assignment of TRBD1 cannot be checked, as there is no DNA. Looked up from germline, CDR1 is MNHEY and CDR2 is SVGAGI. CDR3 length: 15 residues. The CDR3 region is CASSYWDPEIGEQFF.

The V and J genes are TRBV20-1 and TRBJ2-2. Germline assignment: CDR1 DFQATT and CDR2 SNEGSKA (reference sequence). The length of the CDR3 is 16 residues. The CDR3 protein is CSARGSSVTNTGELFF.

The chain recombines TRBV7-2 with TRBJ1-3; TCRdb designates TRBD1, a call that cannot be tested without DNA. The CDR3 sequence is 17 residues long. Per germline, CDR1 SGHTA and CDR2 FQGNSA. This CDR3 is CASSLRTGKASGNTIYF.

The rearrangement uses TRBV6-4 and TRBJ1-5; there is no DNA to check the TCRdb D call of TRBD1. This CDR3 region has 16 residues. Germline V gives CDR1 MRHNA, CDR2 SNTAGT. CDR3 sequence reads: CASSDRARGGNQPQHF.

This sequence joins TRBV18 and TRBJ1-1; TCRdb's D call, TRBD1, is unchecked because there is no DNA. Germline CDR1 KGHSH, CDR2 LQKENI. The CDR3 loop spans 14 amino acids. CDR3 loop: CASSQNRENTEAFF.

The CDR3: CASSQLARGVHSPLHF. The V and J genes are TRBV7-8 and TRBJ1-6; TCRdb selects TRBD1, and the lack of DNA leaves this call unchecked. There are 16 residues in the CDR3. CDR1 SGHVS and CDR2 FQNEAQ come from the germline V gene.

The CDR3 is CASGIQGSDTEAFF. The rearrangement uses TRBV2 and TRBJ1-1; the TRBD1 assignment by TCRdb is unverifiable without DNA. CDR1 is SNHLY and CDR2 is FYNNEI in the germline V gene. This CDR3 is 14 amino acids long. Filled out from reference TRBV2 and TRBJ1-1, the complete variable domain reads EPEVTQTPSHQVTQMGQEVILRCVPISNHLYFYWYRQILGQKVEFLVSFYNNEISEKSEIFDDQFSVERPDGSNFTLKIRSTKLEDSAMYFCASGIQGSDTEAFFGQGTRLTVV.

CDR3 region: CASSYTRGQLPTEAFF. The rearrangement links TRBV6-2 or TRBV6-3 to TRBJ1-1; TCRdb proposes TRBD1, but this gene call is untestable without DNA. Germline CDR1 MNHEY, CDR2 SVGEGT. The CDR3 sequence is 16 residues long.

The CDR3 spells CASSVAVAQETQYF. This chain links TRBV9 with TRBJ2-5. The length of the CDR3 is 14 residues. The germline CDR1 and CDR2 sequences are SGDLS and YYNGEE.

V usage is TRBV3-1 and J usage is TRBJ2-5. This CDR3 comprises 12 residues. Per germline, CDR1 LGHDT and CDR2 YNNKEL (reference sequence). This CDR3 reads CASSQGEETQYF.

The chain is built from TRBV7-2 and TRBJ2-3; TCRdb returns TRBD1, unconfirmable since there is no DNA. Per the germline V gene, CDR1 is SGHTA and CDR2 is FQGNSA. The CDR3 length is 14 residues. The chain's CDR3 is CASSLDRGGDTQYF.